The clone carrying this TCR beta chain was counted once. Its cognate antigen is unknown. Assay: immunoSEQ multiplex PCR; the TCRdb copy retains only in-frame clones and omits some. The sample shows about 2,800 clones, approximately 79% of them seen only once. Germline loops: CDR1 MNHEY, CDR2 SMNVEV (reference sequence). Trimming took 2 bases from V and 1 from J, leaving 17 bases between them. The CDR3 totals 18 residues. This sample is drawn from a study of chemoradiotherapy in HPV16-positive cancers. Study context: Candidate HPV-specific clones and shared TCR motifs came from a couple of HPV16-positive patients. Findings and caveats of the study: Functional assays defining HPV-specific T cells used only two HPV16-positive patients. For HPV16-positive patients, expanding HPV-responsive T cells associated with longer recurrence-free survival. Candidate HPV-specific clones and E7-related TCR motifs grew in tumor during treatment.

The sequenced sample was tumor tissue, obtained from a patient who underwent chemoradiotherapy. The V and J genes are TRBV27 and TRBJ2-2; D is unclear. The clonotype was recovered from a human donor with HPV-associated anogenital cancer. The CDR3 nucleotides read TGTGCCAGCAGTTTACTGGGCAGCCAGATCTGGAACACCGGGGAGCTGTTTTTT. Its translation: CASSLLGSQIWNTGELFF.